These T cell receptor beta chains were read from a single sample in a study of CD8 T cells in ankylosing spondylitis. TCRdb passed the 5' RACE reads through MiXCR, listing each CDR3 protein once. The sample consists of more than 150,000 distinct CDR3 sequences, roughly 13% of them appearing once. Sequencing used blood, either unsorted or a sorted T cell fraction (not recorded which). The receptors come from a male donor with ankylosing spondylitis or in good health (not recorded which). The CDR3 runs from the conserved cysteine through the conserved F or W. Each record gives: V gene, J gene, clone size, D gene, CDR3 DNA, CDR3 protein. The D gene is left open where the match is weak. Where a row states a size, it is once, few, many or the class of an expanded clone; other rows omit it.

V: TRBV20-1; J: TRBJ2-1; size: few; D: TRBD2; DNA: TGCAGTGCTAGAGAGTTCTGGTCTAGCGGTGCTAGCTCCTACAATGAGCAGTTCTTC; CDR3: CSAREFWSSGASSYNEQFF
V: TRBV7-2; J: TRBJ1-2; size: NA; D: NA; DNA: TGTGCCAGCAGCATTTTACCCGACCGAGTCTATGGCTACACCTTC; CDR3: CASSILPDRVYGYTF
V: TRBV12-3/TRBV12-4; J: TRBJ2-5; size: many; D: NA; DNA: TGTGCCAGCAGTTTACAAGGGTGGGAGACCCAGTACTTC; CDR3: CASSLQGWETQYF
V: TRBV5-1; J: TRBJ2-5; size: few; D: TRBD2; DNA: TGCGCCAGCAGCTTGGTTCAGCGGGGCCAAGAGACCCAGTACTTC; CDR3: CASSLVQRGQETQYF
V: TRBV5-1; J: TRBJ2-1; size: NA; D: NA; DNA: TGCGCCAGCAGCTTGGCCGACGGAGCCGCATACTTCTCCTACAATGAGCAGTTCTTC; CDR3: CASSLADGAAYFSYNEQFF
V: TRBV20-1; J: TRBJ2-7; size: NA; D: NA; DNA: TGCAGTGCTAGTTTAGGGGACTCCTACGAGCAGTACTTC; CDR3: CSASLGDSYEQYF
V: TRBV4-1; J: TRBJ1-6; size: few; D: TRBD1; DNA: TGCGCCAGCAGCCAAGATAGTGCGACAGGGAAGGGTGATTCACCCCTCCACTTT; CDR3: CASSQDSATGKGDSPLHF
V: TRBV4-1; J: TRBJ2-6; size: many; D: NA; DNA: TGCGCCAGCAGCCAAGAACCCCCGGAGGTCTCTGGGGCCAACGTCCTGACTTTC; CDR3: CASSQEPPEVSGANVLTF
V: TRBV20-1; J: TRBJ2-3; size: NA; D: TRBD2; DNA: TGCAGTGCTGCACTCTACCTAGCGGGGGTAACAGATACGCAGTATTTT; CDR3: CSAALYLAGVTDTQYF
V: TRBV6-1; J: TRBJ1-1; size: NA; D: NA; DNA: TGTGCCAGCAGTGAAGTAAGTCAGGGAAGTACTGAAGCTTTCTTT; CDR3: CASSEVSQGSTEAFF
V: TRBV2; J: TRBJ2-3; size: few; D: TRBD1; DNA: TGTGCCAGCAGTGACCAGGGGGCCCCTAACACAGATACGCAGTATTTT; CDR3: CASSDQGAPNTDTQYF
V: TRBV30; J: TRBJ2-7; size: few; D: NA; DNA: TGTGCCTGGAGTGTAAGGTCGGACTACTCCTACGAGCAGTACTTC; CDR3: CAWSVRSDYSYEQYF
V: TRBV7-9; J: TRBJ2-1; size: NA; D: TRBD2; DNA: TGTGCCAGCAGCCAACTCGGGAGCGGGAGACTTAGGAATGAGCAGTTCTTC; CDR3: CASSQLGSGRLRNEQFF
V: TRBV20-1; J: TRBJ2-2; size: few; D: TRBD2; DNA: TGCAGTGCTAATAATCCGGGACTAGCGGGTACCGGGGAGCTGTTTTTT; CDR3: CSANNPGLAGTGELFF
V: TRBV20-1; J: TRBJ2-7; size: NA; D: TRBD1; DNA: TGCAGTGCTAGAGATACAGGGGGTTTGTACGAGCAGTACTTC; CDR3: CSARDTGGLYEQYF
V: TRBV4-1; J: TRBJ1-2; size: few; D: NA; DNA: TGCGCCAGCAGCCCCGAGGTGGGCCCCCGCGGTGGCTACACCTTC; CDR3: CASSPEVGPRGGYTF